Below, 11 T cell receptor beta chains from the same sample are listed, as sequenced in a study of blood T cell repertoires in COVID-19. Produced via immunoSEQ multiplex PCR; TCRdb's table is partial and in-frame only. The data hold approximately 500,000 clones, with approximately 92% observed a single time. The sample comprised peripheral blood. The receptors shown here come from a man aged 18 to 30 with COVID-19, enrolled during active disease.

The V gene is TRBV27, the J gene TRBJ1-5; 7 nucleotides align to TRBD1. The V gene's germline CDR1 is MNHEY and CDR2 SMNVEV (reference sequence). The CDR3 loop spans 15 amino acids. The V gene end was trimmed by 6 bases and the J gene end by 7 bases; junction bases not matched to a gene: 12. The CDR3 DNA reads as TGTGCCAGCAGACCTTCAGGGGGTCTGGGGCAGCCCCAGCATTTT. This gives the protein CASRPSGGLGQPQHF.

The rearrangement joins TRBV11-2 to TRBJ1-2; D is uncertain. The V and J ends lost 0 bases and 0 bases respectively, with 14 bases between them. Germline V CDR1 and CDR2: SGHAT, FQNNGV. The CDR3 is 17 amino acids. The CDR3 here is CASSLDLFGNSNYGYTF. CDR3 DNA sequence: TGTGCCAGCAGCTTAGATCTGTTCGGGAATTCTAACTATGGCTACACCTTC.

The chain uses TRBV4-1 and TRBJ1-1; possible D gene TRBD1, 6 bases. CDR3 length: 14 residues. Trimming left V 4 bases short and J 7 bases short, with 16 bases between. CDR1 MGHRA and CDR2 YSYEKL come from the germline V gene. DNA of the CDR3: TGCGCCAGCAGCCCCCCGACAGGCAGAATTGAAGCTTTCTTT. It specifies CASSPPTGRIEAFF.

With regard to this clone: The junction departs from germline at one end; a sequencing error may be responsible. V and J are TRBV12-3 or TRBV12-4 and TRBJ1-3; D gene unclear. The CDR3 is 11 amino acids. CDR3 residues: CASSLGQAPDF. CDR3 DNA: TGTGCCAGCAGTTTGGGCCAGGCGCCCGATTTT.

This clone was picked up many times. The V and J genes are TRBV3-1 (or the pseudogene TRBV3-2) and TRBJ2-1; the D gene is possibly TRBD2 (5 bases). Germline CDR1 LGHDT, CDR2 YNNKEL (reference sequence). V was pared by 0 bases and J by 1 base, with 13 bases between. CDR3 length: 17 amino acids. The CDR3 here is CASSQEGIALSYNEQFF. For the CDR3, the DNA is TGTGCCAGCAGCCAAGAAGGGATAGCGTTGTCCTACAATGAGCAGTTCTTC.

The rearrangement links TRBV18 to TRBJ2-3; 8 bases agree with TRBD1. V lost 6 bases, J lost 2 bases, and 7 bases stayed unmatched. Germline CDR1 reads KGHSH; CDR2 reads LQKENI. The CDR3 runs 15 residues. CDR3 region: CASSPGQAHTDTQYF. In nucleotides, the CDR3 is TGTGCCAGCTCCCCGGGACAGGCACACACAGATACGCAGTATTTT.

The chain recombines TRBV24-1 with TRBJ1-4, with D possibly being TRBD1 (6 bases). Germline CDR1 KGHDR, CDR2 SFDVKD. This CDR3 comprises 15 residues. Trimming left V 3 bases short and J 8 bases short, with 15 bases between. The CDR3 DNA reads TGTGCCACCAGTGATCACAGGGTGGGTCAAGAAAAACTGTTTTTT. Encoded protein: CATSDHRVGQEKLFF.

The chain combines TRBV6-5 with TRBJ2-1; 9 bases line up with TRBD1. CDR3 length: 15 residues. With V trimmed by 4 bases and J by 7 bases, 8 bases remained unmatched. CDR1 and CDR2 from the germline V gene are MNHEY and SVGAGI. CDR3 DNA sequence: TGTGCCAGCAGTTCCCCGGGACAGGGACGGAATGAGCAGTTCTTC. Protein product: CASSSPGQGRNEQFF.

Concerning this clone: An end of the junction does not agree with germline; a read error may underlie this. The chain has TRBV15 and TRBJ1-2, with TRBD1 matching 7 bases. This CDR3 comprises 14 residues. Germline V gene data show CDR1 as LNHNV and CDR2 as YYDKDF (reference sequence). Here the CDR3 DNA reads TGTGCCACCAGCCGAGACAGGGATATTGGTGGCTACACCTTC. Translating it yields CATSRDRDIGGYTF. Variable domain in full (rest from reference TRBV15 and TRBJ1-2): DAMVIQNPRYQVTQFGKPVTLSCSQTLNHNVMYWYQQKSSQAPKLLFHYYDKDFNNEADTPDNFQSRRPNTSFCFLDIRSPGLGDTAMYLCATSRDRDIGGYTFGSGTRLTVV.

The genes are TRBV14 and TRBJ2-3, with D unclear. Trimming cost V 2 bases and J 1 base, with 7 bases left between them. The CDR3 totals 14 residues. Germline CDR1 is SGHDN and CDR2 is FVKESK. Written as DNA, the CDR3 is TGTGCCAGCAGCCAACAGGCCCGCACAGATACGCAGTATTTT. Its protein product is CASSQQARTDTQYF.

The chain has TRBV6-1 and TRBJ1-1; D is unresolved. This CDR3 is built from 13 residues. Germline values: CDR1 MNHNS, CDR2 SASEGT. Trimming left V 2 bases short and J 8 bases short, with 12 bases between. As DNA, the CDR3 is TGTGCCAGCAGTGAACGAAATTCACAGGAAGCTTTCTTT. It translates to CASSERNSQEAFF.